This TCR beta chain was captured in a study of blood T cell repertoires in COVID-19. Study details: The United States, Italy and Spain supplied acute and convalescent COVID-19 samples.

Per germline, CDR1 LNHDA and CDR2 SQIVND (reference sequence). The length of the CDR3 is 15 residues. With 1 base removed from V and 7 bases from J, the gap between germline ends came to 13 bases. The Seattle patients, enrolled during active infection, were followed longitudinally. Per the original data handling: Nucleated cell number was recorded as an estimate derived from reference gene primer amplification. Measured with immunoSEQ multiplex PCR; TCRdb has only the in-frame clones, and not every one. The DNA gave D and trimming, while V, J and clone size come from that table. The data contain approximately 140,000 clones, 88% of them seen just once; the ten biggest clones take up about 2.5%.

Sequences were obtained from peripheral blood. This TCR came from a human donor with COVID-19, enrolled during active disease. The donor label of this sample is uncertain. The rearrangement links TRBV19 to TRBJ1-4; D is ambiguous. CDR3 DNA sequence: TGTGCCAGTAGTATAGGAGGAGGTGGAGGTGAAAAACTGTTTTTT. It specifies CASSIGGGGGEKLFF.